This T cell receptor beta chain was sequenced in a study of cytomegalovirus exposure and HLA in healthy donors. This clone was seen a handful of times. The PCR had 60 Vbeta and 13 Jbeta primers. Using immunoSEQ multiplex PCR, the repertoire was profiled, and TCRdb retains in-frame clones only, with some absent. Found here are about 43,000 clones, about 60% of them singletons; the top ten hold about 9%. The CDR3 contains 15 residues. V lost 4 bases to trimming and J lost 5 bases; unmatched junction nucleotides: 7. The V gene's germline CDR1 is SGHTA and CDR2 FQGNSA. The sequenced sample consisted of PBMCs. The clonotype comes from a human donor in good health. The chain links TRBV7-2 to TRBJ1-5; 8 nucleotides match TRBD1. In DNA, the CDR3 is TGTGCCAGCAGCTCCGGACAGGGTGGTCATCAGCCCCAGCATTTT. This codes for CASSSGQGGHQPQHF. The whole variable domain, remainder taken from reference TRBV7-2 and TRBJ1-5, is GAGVSQSPSNKVTEKGKDVELRCDPISGHTALYWYRQSLGQGLEFLIYFQGNSAPDKSGLPSDRFSAERTGGSVSTLTIQRTQQEDSAVYLCASSSGQGGHQPQHFGDGTRLSIL.